The 26 T cell receptor beta chains listed next were all sequenced from one sample in a study of blood T cell repertoires in COVID-19. Data came from immunoSEQ multiplex PCR; TCRdb stores just in-frame clones and leaves some out. The sample shows around 200,000 clones, around 87% of them seen only once. The sample was peripheral blood. The receptors shown here come from a man aged 35-49 years with active or convalescent COVID-19.

This clone showed up just a few times. The chain recombines TRBV15 with TRBJ1-1; D ambiguous. The CDR3 spans 13 residues. The V end was cut by 2 bases, the J end by 2 bases, with 6 bases between. The germline V gene encodes CDR1 LNHNV and CDR2 YYDKDF (reference sequence). Written as DNA, the CDR3 is TGTGCCACCAGCAGAACGGGAAACACTGAAGCTTTCTTT. It codes for CATSRTGNTEAFF.

This chain links TRBV7-8 with TRBJ1-1; 8 nucleotides agree with TRBD1. The CDR3 contains 16 residues. Germline V CDR1 and CDR2: SGHVS, FQNEAQ. V lost 3 bases to trimming and J lost 4 bases; unmatched junction nucleotides: 10. CDR3 amino acids: CASSLDREQGSTEAFF. As DNA, the CDR3 is TGTGCCAGCAGCTTGGACAGGGAACAGGGGTCCACTGAAGCTTTCTTT.

The V call is TRBV14, the J call TRBJ2-1; 9 nucleotides align to TRBD2. V trimming: 5 bases; J trimming: 6 bases; junction bases outside the gene matches: 8. This CDR3 contains 15 residues. Germline CDR1 and CDR2: SGHDN and FVKESK. CDR3 protein: CASSSWRGGANEQFF. CDR3 nucleotides: TGTGCCAGCAGCTCGTGGCGGGGGGGAGCCAATGAGCAGTTCTTC.

The chain has TRBV2 and TRBJ1-2; possibly TRBD1 for D (5 bases). The CDR3 length is 13 residues. The germline V gene has CDR1 SNHLY and CDR2 FYNNEI. V was cut by 2 bases and J by 9 bases, with 13 bases left in between. The CDR3 nucleotides read TGTGCCAGCAGTGAAAACCAAGGGGATCGCTACACCTTC. Translation gives CASSENQGDRYTF. The variable domain in full, with the rest retrieved from reference TRBV2 and TRBJ1-2, is EPEVTQTPSHQVTQMGQEVILRCVPISNHLYFYWYRQILGQKVEFLVSFYNNEISEKSEIFDDQFSVERPDGSNFTLKIRSTKLEDSAMYFCASSENQGDRYTFGSGTRLTVV.

The CDR3: CAWKLPGNQPQHF. The CDR3 DNA reads TGTGCCTGGAAACTTCCGGGCAATCAGCCCCAGCATTTT. The V gene is TRBV30, the J gene TRBJ1-5; D ambiguous. Germline V gives CDR1 GTSNPN, CDR2 SVGIG (reference sequence). There are 13 residues in the CDR3. The V gene lost 4 bases and the J gene lost 2 bases, with 9 bases spanning the gap. Full variable domain (missing parts from reference TRBV30 and TRBJ1-5): SQTIHQWPATLVQPVGSPLSLECTVEGTSNPNLYWYRQAAGRGLQLLFYSVGIGQISSEVPQNLSASRPQDRQFILSSKKLLLSDSGFYLCAWKLPGNQPQHFGDGTRLSIL.

The gene calls are TRBV11-3 and TRBJ1-1; 9 positions agree with TRBD1. V lost 5 bases, J lost 1 base, and 2 bases stayed unmatched. CDR1 is SGHNT, CDR2 YENEEA, per germline. The CDR3 loop spans 14 amino acids. For the CDR3, the DNA is TGTGCCAGCAGCCCGGGACAGGGGAACACTGAAGCTTTCTTT. It yields the protein CASSPGQGNTEAFF.

Turning to this clone: One end of the junction varies from germline; a read error may be responsible. The same CDR3 arises from other DNA sequences in this sample as well. The rearrangement joins TRBV7-8 to TRBJ1-3, with D possibly matching TRBD1 (6 bases). The germline V gene has CDR1 SGHVS and CDR2 FQNEAQ. The CDR3 contains 15 residues. CDR3 region: CASSPRTDSGNTIYF. In DNA, the CDR3 is TGTGCTAGCAGCCCGAGGACAGACTCTGGAAACACCATATATTTT.

The CDR3 DNA reads as TGTGCCAGCAGCTTGGATGGCAGGATCACTGAAGCTTTCTTT. The encoded protein is CASSLDGRITEAFF. V and J are TRBV5-8 and TRBJ1-1; no reliable D call. Trimming stripped 0 bases from V and 4 bases from J, with 10 bases between. The CDR3 extends over 14 amino acids. Germline CDR1 SGHTS, CDR2 YDEGEE.

This sequence joins TRBV4-1 and TRBJ2-7, with D perhaps matching TRBD2 (5 bases). V was shortened by 0 bases and J by 0 bases, with 9 bases between the two germline ends. Germline V gene data show CDR1 as MGHRA and CDR2 as YSYEKL. This CDR3 contains 15 residues. The DNA of the CDR3 is TGCGCCAGCAGCCAAGATGGGGAGAGCTCCTACGAGCAGTACTTC. Translated: CASSQDGESSYEQYF.

The rearrangement uses TRBV4-3 and TRBJ2-1, with TRBD2 matching over 8 bases. The ends lost 4 bases at V and 5 bases at J; junction bases unmatched: 19. The CDR3 runs 19 residues. In germline, CDR1 is LGHNA, CDR2 YSLEER. The CDR3: CASSRSSFGGGLTDNEQFF. The CDR3 DNA sequence: TGCGCCAGCAGCCGATCCTCTTTTGGCGGGGGGTTGACTGACAATGAGCAGTTCTTC.

The V gene is TRBV6-4, the J gene TRBJ2-7; D gene ambiguous. The CDR3 sequence is 14 residues long. Per germline, CDR1 MRHNA and CDR2 SNTAGT. Trimming removed 4 bases from V and 2 bases from J, with 12 bases in between. For the CDR3, the DNA is TGTGCCAGCAGTGCGACTGCTGGCCCCTACGAGCAGTACTTC. Translated, it gives CASSATAGPYEQYF.

In this sample, this clone turned up once. The chain uses TRBV28 and TRBJ1-1; TRBD1 aligns across 7 bases. The CDR3 has 15 residues. CDR1 and CDR2 from the germline V gene are MDHEN and SYDVKM. Trimming removed 6 bases from V and 4 bases from J; junction bases left unmatched: 11. DNA for the CDR3: TGTGCCAGCAGAGGGGTCCCAGGGGGGCCCACTGAAGCTTTCTTT. Its protein is CASRGVPGGPTEAFF.

This chain uses TRBV10-3 with TRBJ1-3; the D is unclear. The CDR3 runs 11 residues. Germline CDR1 reads ENHRY; CDR2 reads SYGVKD. V lost 6 bases to trimming and J lost 4 bases, with 4 bases between them. The DNA for the CDR3 is TGTGCCATCAGGTCAGGAAACACCATATATTTT. This gives the protein CAIRSGNTIYF.

The chain combines TRBV7-6 with TRBJ2-7; D not certain. From germline, CDR1 is SGHVS and CDR2 FNYEAQ. This CDR3 is built from 16 residues. V was cut by 5 bases and J by 0 bases, with 17 bases left in between. CDR3 protein: CASSPLSGTLSYEQYF. The CDR3 DNA reads TGTGCCAGCAGCCCGTTGTCAGGAACTCTCTCCTACGAGCAGTACTTC. The whole variable domain, remainder taken from reference TRBV7-6 and TRBJ2-7, is GAGVSQSPRYKVTKRGQDVALRCDPISGHVSLYWYRQALGQGPEFLTYFNYEAQQDKSGLPNDRFSAERPEGSISTLTIQRTEQRDSAMYRCASSPLSGTLSYEQYFGPGTRLTVT.

The rearrangement links TRBV21-1 to TRBJ2-7; TRBD2 is the table's D call, not checked against the DNA. TRBV21-1 is recorded as a pseudogene. The length of the CDR3 is 16 residues. CDR3 sequence: CASSKTPTRRAYEQYF. In DNA form, the CDR3 reads TGTGCCAGCAGCAAAACCCCCACCAGGAGGGCCTACGAGCAGTACTTC.

This clone has more than one count but fewer than ten. V gene TRBV19 combines with J gene TRBJ1-6, with D maybe TRBD1 (6 bases). V lost 8 bases, J lost 7 bases, and 12 bases lay in between. This CDR3 is built from 13 residues. Germline CDR1 LNHDA, CDR2 SQIVND (reference sequence). The CDR3 is CASRPQGNSPLHF. The CDR3 bases are TGTGCCAGTCGTCCGCAGGGGAATTCACCCCTCCACTTT.

This clone was observed a few times. CDR3: CASSRRDRGLLYNSPLHF. The CDR3 nucleotides are TGTGCCAGCAGTCGCCGGGACAGGGGCCTACTTTATAATTCACCCCTCCACTTT. The chain recombines TRBV6-6 with TRBJ1-6, with 10 bases identical to TRBD1. V lost 5 bases to trimming and J lost 4 bases; unmatched junction nucleotides: 11. The CDR3 sequence is 18 residues long. The germline gives CDR1 MNHNY, CDR2 SVGAGI (reference sequence).

The V call is TRBV2, the J call TRBJ1-5, with 12 bases matching TRBD1. V lost 6 bases to trimming and J lost 6 bases; unmatched junction nucleotides: 3. In germline, CDR1 is SNHLY, CDR2 FYNNEI. The CDR3 has 14 residues. The CDR3 loop reads CASSRDRGPQPQHF. CDR3 nucleotide sequence: TGTGCCAGCAGCCGGGACAGGGGGCCTCAGCCCCAGCATTTT. The variable domain in full, with the rest retrieved from reference TRBV2 and TRBJ1-5, is EPEVTQTPSHQVTQMGQEVILRCVPISNHLYFYWYRQILGQKVEFLVSFYNNEISEKSEIFDDQFSVERPDGSNFTLKIRSTKLEDSAMYFCASSRDRGPQPQHFGDGTRLSIL.

This chain uses TRBV27 with TRBJ1-1, with 7 bases that match TRBD1. J lost 3 bases, V lost 6 bases, and 4 bases had no gene match. The CDR3 totals 13 residues. In germline, CDR1 is MNHEY, CDR2 SMNVEV (reference sequence). This CDR3 reads CASRWDRDTEAFF. CDR3 sequence (DNA): TGTGCCAGCAGGTGGGACAGAGACACTGAAGCTTTCTTT.

The genes are TRBV7-8 and TRBJ2-7, with a weak D call TRBD1 (6 bases). Trimming removed 7 bases at V and 6 bases at J, with 16 bases between. This CDR3 region has 13 residues. Germline V CDR1 and CDR2: SGHVS, FQNEAQ. This CDR3 is CASTAPQGPEQYF. DNA of the CDR3: TGTGCCAGCACCGCACCTCAGGGGCCCGAGCAGTACTTC.

CDR3 in DNA: TGTGCCAGCAGTTACCCCTCGACTAGCGGGGGAACGGGTTACGACATTCAGTACTTC. Translating it yields CASSYPSTSGGTGYDIQYF. This chain links TRBV6-2 or TRBV6-3 with TRBJ2-4, with TRBD2 matching 12 bases. V lost 2 bases to trimming and J lost 8 bases; unmatched junction nucleotides: 16. This CDR3 is built from 19 residues. In germline, CDR1 is MNHEY, CDR2 SVGEGT.

The chain has TRBV24-1 and TRBJ2-5; 7 positions match TRBD1. Looked up from germline, CDR1 is KGHDR and CDR2 is SFDVKD. This CDR3 has 14 amino acids. The trim removed 12 bases at V and 2 bases at J, leaving 11 bases unmatched. In nucleotides, the CDR3 is TGTGCCTCCTCTGAACCGGGACAGCAAGAGACCCAGTACTTC. As protein: CASSEPGQQETQYF.

The chain joins TRBV6-1 to TRBJ2-7; possibly TRBD1 for D (5 bases). The CDR3 loop spans 18 amino acids. Germline V gene lookup returns CDR1 MNHNS and CDR2 SASEGT. V dropped 0 bases and J dropped 0 bases, with 18 bases sitting between them. CDR3 sequence: CASSEAGWGGRSSYEQYF. Written as DNA, the CDR3 is TGTGCCAGCAGTGAAGCGGGGTGGGGCGGCAGAAGCTCCTACGAGCAGTACTTC.

The gene calls are TRBV5-1 and TRBJ2-5; D not certain. This CDR3 region has 11 residues. V lost 1 base, J lost 5 bases, and 3 bases lay in between. Looked up from germline, CDR1 is SGHRS and CDR2 is YFSETQ. The CDR3 sequence: CASSLSETQYF. DNA for the CDR3: TGCGCCAGCAGCTTGTCGGAGACCCAGTACTTC.

The genes are TRBV2 and TRBJ2-3, with TRBD2 matching 9 bases. Germline V lookup: CDR1 SNHLY, CDR2 FYNNEI. The trim removed 5 bases at V and 2 bases at J, leaving 5 bases unmatched. The CDR3 covers 15 residues. The CDR3 region has the DNA TGTGCCAGCAGTACCAGCGGGGGGCTCACAGATACGCAGTATTTT. It specifies CASSTSGGLTDTQYF.

DNA of the CDR3: TGCGCCAGCAGCTGGGGGACTAGCGGGAAAGAGACCCAGTACTTC. Translating gives CASSWGTSGKETQYF. The chain carries TRBV5-1 and TRBJ2-5, with 13 bases lining up with TRBD2. The CDR3 runs to 15 residues. J was trimmed by 3 bases and V by 3 bases; bases with no gene match: 2. The germline V gene has CDR1 SGHRS and CDR2 YFSETQ.